This TCR beta chain was sequenced for a study of blood T cell repertoires in COVID-19. This CDR3 contains 12 residues. From germline, CDR1 is SEHNR and CDR2 FQNEAQ (reference sequence). Trimming pared 7 bases from V and 5 bases from J, leaving 9 bases between. This clone was observed a few times. Recruits, aged roughly 18 to 89 years, lived in 24 US areas. Participant-given clinical history determined each cohort assignment. Generated by immunoSEQ multiplex PCR, the TCRdb table keeps only in-frame clones and is missing some. Here the sample spans 300,000 or so clones, more than 90% being singletons. Sequencing input: PBMCs or T cells enriched from blood (not recorded which). This TCR was sampled from a man aged 55 to 70 who had recovered from COVID-19. The chain couples TRBV7-9 to TRBJ2-1, with unresolved D. The DNA of the CDR3 is TGTGCCAGCAAAGCGAACCACAATGAGCAGTTCTTC. This translates into CASKANHNEQFF.